These T cell receptor beta chains were read from a single sample in a study of blood T cell repertoires in COVID-19. Clones were sequenced by immunoSEQ multiplex PCR, and TCRdb holds only the in-frame ones, with some missing. The sample yields 250,000 or so clones, about three quarters seen once. Sequenced sample: peripheral blood. These receptors were taken from a woman of 80 years or more with acute or convalescent COVID-19. Both conserved end residues are part of each CDR3. Fields, in order: clone size, J gene, V gene, D gene, CDR3 length, CDR3 protein, CDR3 DNA. The D gene is left open where the match is weak. Clone size is not always given. Where it is, it says once, few, many or a class for expanded clones.

NA | TRBJ1-1 | TRBV6-6 | NA | 12 | CASSSRGAEAFF | TGTGCCAGCAGTTCCCGGGGGGCTGAAGCTTTCTTT
few | TRBJ1-4 | TRBV5-1 | TRBD1 | 16 | CASSSPPGTGDGKLFF | TGCGCCAGCAGCTCCCCCCCCGGGACAGGGGACGGAAAACTGTTTTTT
NA | TRBJ1-2 | TRBV28 | NA | 14 | CASSQQQGNYGYTF | TGTGCCAGCAGTCAACAACAGGGAAACTATGGCTACACCTTC
NA | TRBJ2-1 | TRBV2 | TRBD2 | 14 | CASSGGSAYNEQFF | TGTGCCAGCAGTGGCGGGAGCGCCTACAATGAGCAGTTCTTC
NA | TRBJ1-1 | TRBV19 | NA | 11 | CASSVLHEAFF | TGTGCCAGTTCGGTACTTCATGAAGCTTTCTTT
NA | TRBJ1-1 | TRBV7-2 | NA | 15 | CASSGGHLGNTEAFF | TGTGCCAGCAGCGGAGGCCACCTAGGAAACACTGAAGCTTTCTTT
NA | TRBJ1-5 | TRBV2 | TRBD1 | 14 | CASTGTGGSQPQHF | TGTGCCAGCACCGGGACAGGGGGTAGTCAGCCCCAGCATTTT
many | TRBJ1-4 | TRBV5-1 | NA | 14 | CASSLQGRNEKLFF | TGCGCCAGCAGCCTCCAGGGGCGGAATGAAAAACTGTTTTTT
NA | TRBJ1-2 | TRBV9 | NA | 12 | CASSKPDYGYTF | TGTGCCAGCAGCAAACCGGACTATGGCTACACCTTC
NA | TRBJ2-1 | TRBV21-1 | NA | 18 | CASSKVPISGGARNEQFF | TGTGCCAGCAGCAAAGTCCCTATAAGCGGGGGGGCGAGAAATGAGCAGTTCTTC
few | TRBJ2-7 | TRBV5-8 | NA | 16 | CASSFLARTKQYEQYF | TGTGCCAGCAGCTTTTTAGCCAGGACTAAGCAGTACGAGCAGTACTTC
NA | TRBJ1-2 | TRBV18 | NA | 15 | CASSQGATSNYGYTF | TGTGCCAGCTCACAGGGAGCTACGTCTAACTATGGCTACACCTTC
NA | TRBJ2-5 | TRBV3-1/TRBV3-2 | TRBD1 | 13 | CASSRTGAETQYF | TGTGCCAGCAGCCGGACAGGGGCAGAGACCCAGTACTTC
NA | TRBJ1-5 | TRBV27 | NA | 12 | CASSSIGQPQHF | TGTGCCAGCAGTTCCATTGGCCAGCCCCAGCATTTT
NA | TRBJ1-5 | TRBV10-3 | NA | 13 | CATQGIGNQPQHF | TGTGCCACGCAGGGGATTGGGAATCAGCCCCAGCATTTT
few | TRBJ2-1 | TRBV3-1/TRBV3-2 | TRBD2 | 15 | CASSPQTSGGSEQFF | TGTGCCAGCAGCCCTCAGACTAGCGGGGGAAGTGAGCAGTTCTTC
NA | TRBJ2-6 | TRBV27 | NA | 19 | CASSLSMRMMGTGANVLTF | TGTGCCAGCAGTTTATCGATGCGGATGATGGGTACTGGGGCCAACGTCCTGACTTTC
NA | TRBJ2-7 | TRBV5-6 | TRBD1 | 16 | CASSLARDRGGYEQYF | TGTGCCAGCAGCTTGGCCCGCGACAGGGGCGGGTACGAGCAGTACTTC
NA | TRBJ1-2 | TRBV4-2 | TRBD1 | 15 | CASSQGTGLNYGYTF | TGTGCCAGCAGCCAGGGGACAGGCCTGAACTATGGCTACACCTTC
NA | TRBJ1-4 | TRBV18 | NA | 15 | CASSPPLAEGEKLFF | TGTGCCAGCTCACCACCGTTGGCCGAGGGTGAAAAACTGTTTTTT
NA | TRBJ1-1 | TRBV7-9 | NA | 12 | CASSLVGGEAFF | TGTGCCAGCAGCTTAGTTGGAGGTGAGGCTTTCTTT
NA | TRBJ1-4 | TRBV15 | NA | 15 | CATSRRDRSFEKLFF | TGTGCCACCAGCAGACGGGATAGATCTTTTGAAAAACTGTTTTTT
NA | TRBJ2-5 | TRBV28 | TRBD1 | 14 | CASSSGGSRETQYF | TGTGCCAGCAGTTCAGGGGGCAGTCGGGAGACCCAGTACTTC
NA | TRBJ2-1 | TRBV6-6 | TRBD2 | 16 | CASSSPIAGGRYEQFF | TGTGCCAGCAGTTCCCCAATCGCGGGAGGGCGGTATGAGCAGTTCTTC
NA | TRBJ2-2 | TRBV29-1 | NA | 14 | CSVEGRANTGELFF | TGCAGCGTTGAGGGCAGGGCTAACACCGGGGAGCTGTTTTTT
NA | TRBJ2-1 | TRBV2 | TRBD2 | 16 | CASTRGTSGGANEQFF | TGTGCCAGCACCCGAGGGACTAGCGGGGGGGCAAATGAGCAGTTCTTC
NA | TRBJ1-2 | TRBV5-1 | NA | 14 | CASTGAGGHYGYTF | TGCGCCAGCACCGGGGCGGGGGGCCACTATGGCTACACCTTC
NA | TRBJ2-3 | TRBV29-1 | TRBD2 | 11 | CSVSTSDTQYF | TGCAGCGTTTCGACTAGCGATACGCAGTATTTT
NA | TRBJ2-7 | TRBV2 | TRBD2 | 16 | CASSLTGRPSSYEQYF | TGTGCCAGCAGCCTAACCGGGAGGCCGAGCTCCTACGAGCAGTACTTC
NA | TRBJ2-7 | TRBV15 | NA | 15 | CATSAEEVGAYEQYF | TGTGCCACCAGCGCTGAAGAGGTAGGGGCCTACGAGCAGTACTTC
NA | TRBJ1-2 | TRBV5-1 | NA | 13 | CASSLEPNYGYTF | TGCGCCAGCAGCTTGGAGCCCAACTATGGCTACACCTTC
NA | TRBJ1-1 | TRBV5-1 | TRBD1 | 15 | CASSLTTGGETEAFF | TGCGCCAGCAGCCTAACGACAGGGGGTGAGACTGAAGCTTTCTTT
once | TRBJ2-7 | TRBV6-5 | TRBD2 | 15 | CASSRRSGSPYEQYF | TGTGCCAGCAGCCGACGGAGCGGGAGTCCCTACGAGCAGTACTTC
NA | TRBJ2-2 | TRBV5-4 | NA | 16 | CASSLGGRGTTGELFF | TGTGCCAGCAGCTTGGGGGGTCGGGGTACCACCGGGGAGCTGTTTTTT
NA | TRBJ1-2 | TRBV19 | NA | 18 | CASSIPFRDSRANYGYTF | TGTGCCAGTAGTATACCGTTCCGCGACTCCAGAGCTAACTATGGCTACACCTTC
NA | TRBJ2-1 | TRBV5-6 | TRBD2 | 15 | CASLLLAGFHNEQFF | TGTGCCAGCCTCCTACTAGCGGGGTTTCACAATGAGCAGTTCTTC
NA | TRBJ2-3 | TRBV2 | TRBD2 | 14 | CASEMGLNTDTQYF | TGTGCCAGCGAGATGGGACTAAACACAGATACGCAGTATTTT
NA | TRBJ2-2 | TRBV5-4 | TRBD2 | 15 | CASSRGLANTGELFF | TGTGCCAGCAGCAGGGGACTAGCCAACACCGGGGAGCTGTTTTTT
few | TRBJ1-6 | TRBV6-6 | TRBD1 | 16 | CASSRGTGVRDSPLHF | TGTGCCAGCAGTCGAGGGACAGGGGTACGTGATTCACCCCTCCACTTT
NA | TRBJ2-5 | TRBV11-2 | NA | 11 | CASSLPRTQYF | TGTGCCAGCAGCTTACCCAGGACCCAGTACTTC
NA | TRBJ1-5 | TRBV6-1 | NA | 13 | CASSDRGNQPQHF | TGTGCCAGCAGTGACAGGGGAAATCAGCCCCAGCATTTT
NA | TRBJ1-2 | TRBV2 | NA | 14 | CATKPQGTNYGYTF | TGTGCCACTAAACCCCAGGGAACTAACTATGGCTACACCTTC
NA | TRBJ2-3 | TRBV7-3 | TRBD1 | 15 | CASSSLGQGSDTQYF | TGTGCCAGCAGCTCTCTGGGACAGGGATCAGATACGCAGTATTTT
NA | TRBJ2-1 | TRBV7-2 | NA | 17 | CASSLGRPRRAYNEQFF | TGTGCCAGCAGCTTAGGCCGGCCCCGGAGGGCCTACAATGAGCAGTTCTTC
few | TRBJ2-7 | TRBV19 | TRBD2 | 16 | CASSTSGTSGSYEQYF | TGTGCCAGTAGTACCTCCGGGACTAGCGGGAGCTACGAGCAGTACTTC
NA | TRBJ1-2 | TRBV2 | TRBD1 | 14 | CASRNNRGPYGYTF | TGTGCCAGCAGGAATAACAGGGGACCCTATGGCTACACCTTC
NA | TRBJ1-2 | TRBV29-1 | TRBD1 | 13 | CSVGQGMDYGYTF | TGCAGCGTAGGACAGGGTATGGATTATGGCTACACCTTC
once | TRBJ2-5 | TRBV5-1 | TRBD2 | 18 | CASSSGLAGGLWQETQYF | TGCGCCAGCAGTTCCGGACTAGCGGGGGGCCTTTGGCAAGAGACCCAGTACTTC